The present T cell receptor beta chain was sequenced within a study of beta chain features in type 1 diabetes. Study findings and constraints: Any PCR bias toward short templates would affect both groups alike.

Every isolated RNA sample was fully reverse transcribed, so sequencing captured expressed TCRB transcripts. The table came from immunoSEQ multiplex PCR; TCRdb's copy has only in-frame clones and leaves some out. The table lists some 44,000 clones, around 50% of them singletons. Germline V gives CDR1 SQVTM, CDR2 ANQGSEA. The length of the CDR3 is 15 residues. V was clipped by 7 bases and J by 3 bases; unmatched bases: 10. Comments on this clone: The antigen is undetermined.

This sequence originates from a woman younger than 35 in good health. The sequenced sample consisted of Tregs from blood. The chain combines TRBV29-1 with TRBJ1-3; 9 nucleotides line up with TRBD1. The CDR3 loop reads CSATGGLLVGNTIYF. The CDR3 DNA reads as TGCAGCGCGACAGGGGGTCTTCTAGTTGGAAACACCATATATTTT.